This T cell receptor (beta chain) was retrieved from a study of Graves' ophthalmopathy and Graves' hyperthyroidism. Beta-chain TCR CDR3 regions were amplified from RNA transcripts. An opening RT-PCR round employed HTBI primers and preceded a second-round multiplex PCR. TCRdb reanalysed the multiplex PCR reads using MiXCR and keeps one entry per CDR3 protein. Of more than 1,000,000 distinct CDR3 sequences listed, less than 45% are singletons. The ends lost 0 bases at V and 2 bases at J; junction bases unmatched: 6. CDR1 and CDR2 (germline): SGHRS, YFSETQ. The CDR3 spans 16 residues. This clonotype was seen a few times.

This TCR came from an adult man with Graves' hyperthyroidism. This chain links TRBV5-1 with TRBJ2-7, with TRBD1 matching over 9 bases. Sequenced: peripheral blood or thyroid tissue (not recorded which). Here the CDR3 reads CASSLEGQGRTYEQYF. The CDR3 bases are TGCGCCAGCAGCTTGGAAGGACAGGGGCGAACCTACGAGCAGTACTTC.